The 22 T cell receptor beta chains reported below all come from one sample, sequenced in a study of blood T cell repertoires in COVID-19. Using immunoSEQ multiplex PCR, the repertoire was profiled, and TCRdb retains in-frame clones only, with some absent. The repertoire has approximately 140,000 clones, under 85% of them found once; the top ten carry about 7%. The sequencing input was peripheral blood. The receptors shown here come from a human donor in a cohort sampled during active COVID-19.

The V and J genes are TRBV7-9 and TRBJ2-7; 9 bases align to TRBD1. The V and J ends lost 5 bases and 1 base, in that order; junction bases with no gene match: 6. This CDR3 is built from 15 residues. The germline gives CDR1 SEHNR, CDR2 FQNEAQ (reference sequence). CDR3 residues: CASSRGQGKSYEQYF. CDR3 nucleotide sequence: TGTGCCAGCAGCCGTGGACAGGGGAAATCCTACGAGCAGTACTTC.

The V and J genes are TRBV3-1 (or the pseudogene TRBV3-2) and TRBJ2-1, with 8 nucleotides matching TRBD1. CDR1 is LGHDT and CDR2 is YNNKEL in the germline V gene (reference sequence). CDR3 length equals 18 residues. Germline trimming cut 4 bases from V and 3 bases from J; bases unmatched to any gene: 14. DNA of the CDR3: TGTGCCAGCAGCCCATCAAAAGGACAGGGTGTAGTCTACAATGAGCAGTTCTTC. It encodes CASSPSKGQGVVYNEQFF.

The CDR3 sequence is CASSLDGRAPLHF. The CDR3 region has the DNA TGTGCCAGCAGCTTAGACGGCAGGGCACCCCTCCACTTT. V gene TRBV7-9 combines with J gene TRBJ1-6, with D tentatively TRBD1 (5 bases). Per the germline V gene, CDR1 is SEHNR and CDR2 is FQNEAQ (reference sequence). CDR3 length: 13 residues. Trimming left V 1 base short and J 11 bases short, with 9 bases between.

The rearrangement links TRBV6-5 to TRBJ2-5; D might be TRBD2 (6 bases). Trimming left V 6 bases short and J 1 base short, with 12 bases between. The CDR3 spans 14 residues. Germline V gives CDR1 MNHEY, CDR2 SVGAGI. CDR3 sequence: CASSRVGGQETQYF. The CDR3 DNA reads TGTGCCAGCAGCCGAGTGGGGGGCCAAGAGACCCAGTACTTC.

J is TRBJ1-1 and V is TRBV6-5; 8 bases fit TRBD1. Germline V gives CDR1 MNHEY, CDR2 SVGAGI. V dropped 7 bases and J dropped 9; count of bases not matched to a gene: 10. The CDR3 has 13 amino acids. The CDR3, as DNA: TGTGCCAGCACTCCAGGGGGCTACATGAAAGCTTTCTTT. Its translation is CASTPGGYMKAFF.

J is TRBJ2-2 and V is TRBV3-1 (or the pseudogene TRBV3-2); TRBD2 might be the D (5 bases). V was shortened by 6 bases and J by 2 bases, with 10 bases between the two germline ends. This CDR3 has 14 residues. Looked up from germline, CDR1 is LGHDT and CDR2 is YNNKEL (reference sequence). The CDR3 nucleotides are TGTGCCAGCAGTGAGGGCCCTAACACCGGGGAGCTGTTTTTT. It is translated as CASSEGPNTGELFF.

The rearrangement joins TRBV5-1 to TRBJ1-5, with 11 bases that match TRBD1. This CDR3 region has 17 residues. The germline V gene has CDR1 SGHRS and CDR2 YFSETQ. With 4 bases clipped from V and 5 bases from J, the junction kept 11 bases outside the gene matches. The CDR3 region has the DNA TGCGCCAGCAGCCCCGGATTCGGACAGGGGGCCGATCAGCCCCAGCATTTT. It yields the protein CASSPGFGQGADQPQHF.

V is TRBV7-2 and J is TRBJ2-1; the match to TRBD2 covers 9 bases. There are 16 residues in the CDR3. CDR1 is SGHTA, CDR2 FQGNSA, per germline. V shed 0 bases, J shed 7 bases, and the junction held 7 bases outside the gene matches. CDR3 in DNA: TGTGCCAGCAGCTTAGCATCTAGCGGGGAGAAAAATGAGCAGTTCTTC. This gives the protein CASSLASSGEKNEQFF.

This clone occurred a few times. The J gene is TRBJ2-1, the V gene TRBV20-1, with D unclear. The germline V gene encodes CDR1 DFQATT and CDR2 SNEGSKA (reference sequence). Trimming stripped 3 bases from V and 10 bases from J, with 4 bases between. The CDR3 is 9 residues long. The DNA of the CDR3 is TGCAGTGCTAGGAGAGAGCAGTTCTTC. Translated, it gives CSARREQFF.

This rearrangement joins TRBV15 to TRBJ2-3, with 9 bases aligning to TRBD2. V was pared by 0 bases and J by 2 bases, with 3 bases of the junction left unmatched. The germline CDR1 and CDR2 sequences are LNHNV and YYDKDF (reference sequence). The CDR3 sequence is 16 residues long. The CDR3 coding sequence is TGTGCCACCAGCAGAGATGGCGGGGGGGACACAGATACGCAGTATTTT. This gives the protein CATSRDGGGDTDTQYF.

Note on this clone: At one boundary the junction diverges from the germline segment, which might be a read error. The V gene is TRBV7-2, the J gene TRBJ2-3, with TRBD2 identical over 13 bases. CDR1 and CDR2 (germline): SGHTA, FQGNSA. The CDR3 has 13 amino acids. As DNA, the CDR3 is TGTGCCAGCAGCTTACAACTAGCGGGGGGGCCGGATTTT. Residues: CASSLQLAGGPDF. Variable domain in full (rest from reference TRBV7-2 and TRBJ2-3): GAGVSQSPSNKVTEKGKDVELRCDPISGHTALYWYRQSLGQGLEFLIYFQGNSAPDKSGLPSDRFSAERTGGSVSTLTIQRTQQEDSAVYLCASSLQLAGGPDFGPGTRLTVL.

The rearrangement joins TRBV29-1 to TRBJ1-1; weak D call: TRBD1 (6 bases). The CDR3 length is 13 residues. In germline, CDR1 is SQVTM, CDR2 ANQGSEA. The germline V and J ends were trimmed by 7 bases and 5 bases, with 17 bases remaining between them. The CDR3 sequence: CSALRGGGTEAFF. The CDR3 DNA follows: TGCAGCGCCCTTAGGGGGGGTGGGACTGAAGCTTTCTTT. The full variable domain, in which reference TRBV29-1 and TRBJ1-1 provide the parts outside the CDR3, is SAVISQKPSRDICQRGTSLTIQCQVDSQVTMMFWYRQQPGQSLTLIATANQGSEATYESGFVIDKFPISRPNLTFSTLTVSNMSPEDSSIYLCSALRGGGTEAFFGQGTRLTVV.

V is TRBV5-1 and J is TRBJ1-2; 12 bases match TRBD1. Germline V gives CDR1 SGHRS, CDR2 YFSETQ. The V segment lost 0 bases and the J segment 7 bases; nucleotides outside the gene matches: 1. The CDR3 is 14 amino acids. The CDR3 loop reads CASSLAGQGAGYTF. CDR3 bases: TGCGCCAGCAGCTTGGCGGGACAGGGGGCTGGCTACACCTTC.

The chain couples TRBV29-1 to TRBJ1-2, with D perhaps TRBD1 (6 bases). The CDR3 totals 13 residues. Trimming took off 2 bases at V and 7 bases at J, with 14 bases between the two ends. In germline, CDR1 is SQVTM, CDR2 ANQGSEA. CDR3 sequence: CSVEHSGVVGYTF. For the CDR3, the DNA is TGCAGCGTTGAACACTCAGGGGTCGTTGGCTACACCTTC.

J is TRBJ2-5 and V is TRBV5-1; possibly TRBD2 for D (5 bases). Trimming cost V 0 bases and J 5 bases, with 11 bases left between them. The CDR3 runs to 14 residues. The germline V gene encodes CDR1 SGHRS and CDR2 YFSETQ. The CDR3 coding sequence is TGCGCCAGCAGCTTGGCCGGGATCTCGGAGACCCAGTACTTC. Amino acid sequence: CASSLAGISETQYF.

The rearrangement links TRBV7-3 to TRBJ2-1, with D maybe TRBD2 (6 bases). Trimming left V 5 bases short and J 2 bases short, with 19 bases between. The CDR3 runs 17 residues. In germline, CDR1 is SGHTA, CDR2 FQGTGA. CDR3 region: CASSRYSGGNTYNEQFF. The CDR3 DNA is TGTGCCAGCAGCCGGTACTCCGGGGGTAACACCTACAATGAGCAGTTCTTC.

DNA for the CDR3: TGTGCCAGCAGCTTTAGTGGCAGGGATGAAAAACTGTTTTTT. Translating gives CASSFSGRDEKLFF. The V call is TRBV13, the J call TRBJ1-4; tentatively, D is TRBD1 (5 bases). Germline assignment: CDR1 PRHDT and CDR2 FYEKMQ (reference sequence). Deletions cut 3 bases from V and 6 bases from J, with 11 bases between. The CDR3 totals 14 residues. Variable domain in full (rest from reference TRBV13 and TRBJ1-4): AAGVIQSPRHLIKEKRETATLKCYPIPRHDTVYWYQQGPGQDPQFLISFYEKMQSDKGSIPDRFSAQQFSDYHSELNMSSLELGDSALYFCASSFSGRDEKLFFGSGTQLSVL.

This chain links TRBV12-3 or TRBV12-4 with TRBJ1-1; 8 bases are shared with TRBD1. This CDR3 is 13 amino acids long. The J segment lost 8 bases and the V segment lost 1 base, leaving 3 bases of the junction unmatched. In nucleotides, the CDR3 is TGTGCCAGCAGTTTAGTGCAGGGGGCGGAAGCTTTCTTT. It is translated as CASSLVQGAEAFF.

CDR3 in amino acids: CASSHSTGGRRSGNTIYF. CDR3 nucleotide sequence: TGTGCCAGCAGCCACTCGACAGGGGGAAGGAGATCTGGAAACACCATATATTTT. The chain employs TRBV4-2 and TRBJ1-3; 9 nucleotides align to TRBD1. This CDR3 is built from 18 residues. After removal of 3 bases from V and 1 base from J, the junction contained 10 bases not matched to a gene. Germline-derived CDR1 and CDR2 are LGHNA and YNFKEQ.

The chain joins TRBV4-2 to TRBJ1-2; D is undetermined. Trimming shortened V by 3 bases and J by 3 bases, and 11 bases separated the two germline ends. Germline CDR1 reads LGHNA; CDR2 reads YNFKEQ. The CDR3 is 14 residues long. CDR3 DNA sequence: TGTGCCAGCAGCCAGATGCGAGGTGACTATGGCTACACCTTC. Amino acids: CASSQMRGDYGYTF.

V and J are TRBV18 and TRBJ1-2; perhaps TRBD1 as D (5 bases). In germline, CDR1 is KGHSH, CDR2 LQKENI. Trimming shortened V by 5 bases and J by 6 bases, and 13 bases separated the two germline ends. The CDR3 has 13 residues. CDR3 in amino acids: CASSRQSWDGYTF. The CDR3 DNA reads TGTGCCAGCTCAAGACAGTCCTGGGATGGCTACACCTTC.

The chain employs TRBV3-1 (or the pseudogene TRBV3-2) and TRBJ2-1, with 8 bases aligning to TRBD2. Germline lookup yields CDR1 LGHDT and CDR2 YNNKEL (reference sequence). There are 15 residues in the CDR3. J lost 5 bases, V lost 2 bases, and 5 bases had no gene match. Here the CDR3 DNA reads TGTGCCAGCAGCCAAAGGCGGGGGGTAAACAATGAGCAGTTCTTC. It is translated as CASSQRRGVNNEQFF.